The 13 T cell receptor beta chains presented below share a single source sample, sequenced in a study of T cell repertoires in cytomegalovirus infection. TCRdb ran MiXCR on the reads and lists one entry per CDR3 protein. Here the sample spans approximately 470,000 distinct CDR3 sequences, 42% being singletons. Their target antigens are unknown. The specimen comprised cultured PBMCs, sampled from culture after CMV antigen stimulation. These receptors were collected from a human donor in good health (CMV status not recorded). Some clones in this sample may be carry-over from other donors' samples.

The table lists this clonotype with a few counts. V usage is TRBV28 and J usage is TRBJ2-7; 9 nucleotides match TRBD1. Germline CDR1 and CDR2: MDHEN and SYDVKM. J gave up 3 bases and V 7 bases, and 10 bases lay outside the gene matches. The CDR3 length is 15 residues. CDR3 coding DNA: TGTGCCAGCAACCCGGCCGCGGGACAGGGCTACGAGCAGTACTTC. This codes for CASNPAAGQGYEQYF.

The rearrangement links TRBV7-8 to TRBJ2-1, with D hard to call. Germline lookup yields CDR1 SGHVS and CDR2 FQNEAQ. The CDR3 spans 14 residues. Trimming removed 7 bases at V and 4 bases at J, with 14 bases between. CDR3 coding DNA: TGTGCCAGCACCCCCCAAAACTTATACAATGAGCAGTTCTTC. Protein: CASTPQNLYNEQFF.

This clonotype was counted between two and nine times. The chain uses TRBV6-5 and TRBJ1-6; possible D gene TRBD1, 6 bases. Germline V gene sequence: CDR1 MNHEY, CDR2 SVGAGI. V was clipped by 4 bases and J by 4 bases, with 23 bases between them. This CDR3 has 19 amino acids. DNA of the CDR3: TGTGCCAGCAGTTTTAGGGGGGGAGGGGAGTCCCTGTATAATTCACCCCTCCACTTT. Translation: CASSFRGGGESLYNSPLHF.

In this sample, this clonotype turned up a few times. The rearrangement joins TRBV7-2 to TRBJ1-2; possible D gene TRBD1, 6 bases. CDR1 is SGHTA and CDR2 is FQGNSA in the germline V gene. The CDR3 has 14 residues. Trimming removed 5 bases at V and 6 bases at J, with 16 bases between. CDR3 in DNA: TGTGCCAGCAGCCCAACGGCAGGGGTTAATGGCTACACCTTC. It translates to CASSPTAGVNGYTF.

CDR3 amino acids: CASSLVPINYGYTF. The DNA of the CDR3 is TGTGCCAGCAGCTTGGTCCCGATCAACTATGGCTACACCTTC. The V gene is TRBV5-6, the J gene TRBJ1-2; D gene uncertain. This CDR3 region has 14 residues. CDR1 and CDR2 from the germline V gene are SGHDT and YYEEEE. V was cut by 0 bases and J by 2 bases, with 8 bases left in between.

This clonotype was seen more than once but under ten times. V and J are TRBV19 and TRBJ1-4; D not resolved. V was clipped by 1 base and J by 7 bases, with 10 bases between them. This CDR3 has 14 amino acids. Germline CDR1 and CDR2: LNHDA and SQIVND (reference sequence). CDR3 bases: TGTGCCAGTAGTATAGGGGATCAAGGTGAAAAACTGTTTTTT. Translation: CASSIGDQGEKLFF.

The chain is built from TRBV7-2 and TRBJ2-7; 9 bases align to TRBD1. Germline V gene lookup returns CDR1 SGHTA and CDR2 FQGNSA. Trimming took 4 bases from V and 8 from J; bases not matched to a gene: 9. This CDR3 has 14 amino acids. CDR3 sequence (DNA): TGTGCCAGCAGCTCGGCGGGACAGGGCCTCAAGCAGTACTTC. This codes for CASSSAGQGLKQYF.

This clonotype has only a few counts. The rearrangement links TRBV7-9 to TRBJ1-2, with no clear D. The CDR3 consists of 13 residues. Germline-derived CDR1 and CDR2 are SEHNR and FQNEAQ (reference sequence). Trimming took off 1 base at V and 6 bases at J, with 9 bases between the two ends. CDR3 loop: CASSLGRSDGYTF. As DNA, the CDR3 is TGTGCCAGCAGCTTAGGACGGAGCGATGGCTACACCTTC.

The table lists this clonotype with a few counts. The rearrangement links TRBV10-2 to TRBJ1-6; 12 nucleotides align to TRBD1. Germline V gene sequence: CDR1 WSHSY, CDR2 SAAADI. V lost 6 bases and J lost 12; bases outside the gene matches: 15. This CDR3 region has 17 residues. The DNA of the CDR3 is TGCGCCAGCAGCCGGGACAGGGGGCCTCCCTACGGTCTACCCCTCCACTTT. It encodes CASSRDRGPPYGLPLHF.

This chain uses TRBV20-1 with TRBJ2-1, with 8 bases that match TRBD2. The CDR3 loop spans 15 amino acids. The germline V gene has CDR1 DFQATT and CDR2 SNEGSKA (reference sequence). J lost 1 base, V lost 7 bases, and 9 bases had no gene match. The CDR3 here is CSGTGTRWSYNEQFF. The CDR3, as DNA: TGCAGTGGCACGGGGACTAGATGGTCCTACAATGAGCAGTTCTTC.

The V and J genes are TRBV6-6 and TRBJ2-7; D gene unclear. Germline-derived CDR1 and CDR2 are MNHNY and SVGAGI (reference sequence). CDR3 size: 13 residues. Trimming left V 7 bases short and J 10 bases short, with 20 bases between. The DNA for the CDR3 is TGTGCCAGCACTCAAAGGTACGAAGGAACCCAGTACTTC. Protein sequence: CASTQRYEGTQYF.

The CDR3 here is CASAGSPTGELFF. CDR3 coding DNA: TGTGCCAGCGCAGGGAGTCCTACCGGGGAGCTGTTTTTT. The rearrangement links TRBV6-6 to TRBJ2-2, with D perhaps given as TRBD1 or TRBD2 (5 bases each). Germline CDR1 reads MNHNY; CDR2 reads SVGAGI (reference sequence). This CDR3 comprises 13 residues. V lost 8 bases and J 5 bases, leaving 12 bases between the germline ends.

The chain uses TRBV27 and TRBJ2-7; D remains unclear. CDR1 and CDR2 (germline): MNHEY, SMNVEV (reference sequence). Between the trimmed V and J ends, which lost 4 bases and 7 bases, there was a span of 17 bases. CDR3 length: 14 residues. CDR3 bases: TGTGCCAGCAGTTCTGACCTGACTTTTAGGGAGCAGTACTTC. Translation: CASSSDLTFREQYF.